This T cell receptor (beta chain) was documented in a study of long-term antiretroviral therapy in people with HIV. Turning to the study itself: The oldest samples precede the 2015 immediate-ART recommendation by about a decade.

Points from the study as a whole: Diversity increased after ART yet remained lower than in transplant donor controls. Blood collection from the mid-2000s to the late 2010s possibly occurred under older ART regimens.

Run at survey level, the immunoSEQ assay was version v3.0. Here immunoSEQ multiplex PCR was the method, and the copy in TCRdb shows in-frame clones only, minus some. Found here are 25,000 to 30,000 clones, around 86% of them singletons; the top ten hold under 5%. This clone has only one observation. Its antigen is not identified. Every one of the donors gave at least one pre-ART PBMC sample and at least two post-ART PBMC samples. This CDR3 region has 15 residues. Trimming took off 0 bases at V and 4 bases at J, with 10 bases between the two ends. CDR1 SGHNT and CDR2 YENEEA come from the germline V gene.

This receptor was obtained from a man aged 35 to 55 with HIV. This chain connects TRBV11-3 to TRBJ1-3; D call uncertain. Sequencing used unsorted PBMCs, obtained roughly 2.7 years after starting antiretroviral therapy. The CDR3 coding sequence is TGTGCCAGCAGCTTAGAAGGAGGAGAGGGAAACACCATATATTTT. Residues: CASSLEGGEGNTIYF.